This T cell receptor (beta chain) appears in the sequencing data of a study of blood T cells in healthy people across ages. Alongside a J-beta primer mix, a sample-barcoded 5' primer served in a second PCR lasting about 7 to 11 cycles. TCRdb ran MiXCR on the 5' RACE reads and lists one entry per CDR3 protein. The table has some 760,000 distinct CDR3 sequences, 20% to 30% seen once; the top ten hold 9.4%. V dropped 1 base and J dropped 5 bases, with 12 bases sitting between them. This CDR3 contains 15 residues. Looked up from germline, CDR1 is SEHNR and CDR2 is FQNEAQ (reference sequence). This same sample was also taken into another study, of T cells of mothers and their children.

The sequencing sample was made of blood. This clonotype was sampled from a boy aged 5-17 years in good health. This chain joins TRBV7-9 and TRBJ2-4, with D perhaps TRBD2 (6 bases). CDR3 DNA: TGTGCCAGCAGCTTAGTCGCTAGCGCCCAAAACATTCAGTACTTC. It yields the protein CASSLVASAQNIQYF.